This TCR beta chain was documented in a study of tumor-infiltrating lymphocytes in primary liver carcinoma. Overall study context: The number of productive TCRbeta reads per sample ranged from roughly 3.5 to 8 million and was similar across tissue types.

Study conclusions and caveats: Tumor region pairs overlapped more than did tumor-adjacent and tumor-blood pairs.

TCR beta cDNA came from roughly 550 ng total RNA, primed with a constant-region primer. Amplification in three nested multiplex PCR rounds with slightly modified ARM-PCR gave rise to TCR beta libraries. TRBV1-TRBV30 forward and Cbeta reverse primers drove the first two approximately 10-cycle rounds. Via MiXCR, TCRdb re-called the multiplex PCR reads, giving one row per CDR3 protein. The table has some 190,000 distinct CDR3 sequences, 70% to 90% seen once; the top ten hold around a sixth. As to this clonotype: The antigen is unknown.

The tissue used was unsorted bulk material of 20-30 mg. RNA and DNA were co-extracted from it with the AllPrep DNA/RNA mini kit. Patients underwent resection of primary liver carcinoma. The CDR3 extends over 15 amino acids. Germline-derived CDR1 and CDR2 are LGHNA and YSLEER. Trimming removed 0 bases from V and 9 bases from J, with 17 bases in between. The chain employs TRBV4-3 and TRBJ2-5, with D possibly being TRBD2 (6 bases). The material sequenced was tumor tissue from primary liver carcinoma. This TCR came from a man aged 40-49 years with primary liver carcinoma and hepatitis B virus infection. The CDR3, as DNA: TGCGCCAGCAGCCAAGAGGGACTGGCGTCTGAGTCCCAGTACTTC. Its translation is CASSQEGLASESQYF.